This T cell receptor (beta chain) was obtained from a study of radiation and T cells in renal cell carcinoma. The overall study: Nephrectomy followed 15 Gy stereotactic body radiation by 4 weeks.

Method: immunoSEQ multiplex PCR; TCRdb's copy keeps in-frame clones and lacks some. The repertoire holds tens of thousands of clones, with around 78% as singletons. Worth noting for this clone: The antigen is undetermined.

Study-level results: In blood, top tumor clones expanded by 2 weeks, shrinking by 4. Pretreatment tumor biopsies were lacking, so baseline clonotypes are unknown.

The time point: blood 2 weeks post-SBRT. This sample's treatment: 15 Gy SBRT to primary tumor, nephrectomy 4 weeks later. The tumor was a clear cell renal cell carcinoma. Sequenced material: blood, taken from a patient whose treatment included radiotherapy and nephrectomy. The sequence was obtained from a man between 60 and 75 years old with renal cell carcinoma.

CDR3 DNA: TGTGCCAGCAGCTGGACAGAGAAAAATGAAAAACTGTTTTTT. This encodes CASSWTEKNEKLFF. The chain carries TRBV5-5 and TRBJ1-4; D is perhaps TRBD1 (6 bases). The CDR3 totals 14 residues. V gave up 3 bases and J gave up 5 bases, with 11 bases separating them. Germline CDR1 SGHKS, CDR2 YYEKEE (reference sequence).